This T cell receptor beta chain emerged from a study of cytomegalovirus exposure and HLA in healthy donors (dated by TCRdb to about 2017). Regarding the study in general: According to an earlier analysis of several hundred of the donors, 150 million to 200 million T cells yielded 95 million to 140 million unique TCR beta sequences and 276 Gb of sequence data. In the later analysis, no new phenotypic data were used to find candidate immune exposures; instead, reliance was placed on TCR beta sequences and their occurrence across donors. All discovery cohort repertoires had been generated on a single sequencing platform. The study was designed to test whether signatures of past pathogen exposure could be identified by cataloging public T cell receptors. In a later analysis, previously published TCR beta repertoires from 666 donors were re-analyzed and high-resolution HLA genotyping was added so that TCR occurrence patterns could be studied. Of the 398 genotyped donors, approximately 81% were placed in the genetic ancestry cluster associated with self-reported Caucasian donors. Along with the approximately 700-subject first cohort, a separate validation cohort of roughly 110 different subjects was used. Class I and class II HLA loci were covered by the typing at four-digit resolution. The number of donors typed differed by locus, with about 629-630 for A, B, C, DRB1 and DQB1, more than 500 for DQA1, 600 to 610 for DPA1, and around 450 for DPB1. Five DR-DQ haplotypes were handled as single units for association and clustering, since linkage in the cohort was strong. Donor age, sex, ethnicity and CMV serostatus were collected together with the repertoire data. Using immunosequencing, the study profiled T cell repertoires from about 610 subjects and related those repertoires to cytomegalovirus serostatus. To predict cytomegalovirus infection status, the study combined high-throughput TCR immunosequencing, statistical association of individual TCRs with disease status, and machine learning. An early release covering some 640 HLA-typed donors comprised about 300 gigabases of sequencing data and around 85 million unique TCR sequences. Across around 400 genotyped donors of the cohort, an average of about 240,000 unique TCR beta nucleotide sequences per donor were sequenced, and roughly 18% of those sequences were non-productive. Genome-wide SNP genotypes for about 65% of the 666 donors were used in a later genetic analysis, which treated that subset as a discovery cohort. An earlier analysis of 587 of the donors applied high-throughput TCR beta sequencing to assess whether each TCR beta V gene segment acted as functional or pseudogenic. Findings and caveats that apply to the study as a whole: Because counts were too low, some 16 rarely observed V segments, including chromosome 9 orphons, were excluded from the earlier analysis of around 640 of the donors. An earlier analysis of approximately 540 of the donors showed that most TCR beta V segments appeared in productive rearrangements either about 90% or about 30% of the time, which broadly matched IMGT annotations. According to a later genetic analysis, donors in an Asian-associated ancestry cluster had fewer N-insertions in productive TCRs than the approximately 700-donor mean. Linkage disequilibrium might explain the correlated functional status among segregating V segments, but an unknown experimental factor could not be ruled out. The classifier was reported to diagnose cytomegalovirus status with high specificity and sensitivity in both the original cohort and the validation cohort. While some public TCRs were present in many individuals, most TCR sequences turned up only very rarely across donors. The only immune exposure information available for the cohort was CMV serostatus. A later analysis found that HLA-associated TCR beta chains were more clonally expanded and had lower generation probabilities than equally common non-associated chains. The study listed 150 to 200 TCR beta chains as associated with cytomegalovirus. A cluster of highly shared sequence variants was judged likely to be a technical artifact of the sequencing pipeline. A later analysis found that most CMV-associated TCR beta chains appeared HLA-restricted, with HLA associations seemingly driven largely by CMV exposure. A few of the identified cytomegalovirus-associated TCR beta chains were confirmed in vitro to be specific for cytomegalovirus antigens. Roughly uniform sequencing depth across donors was assumed in presence/absence analyses, although this assumption may not hold. When HLA alleles, especially DR and DQ, strongly co-occurred, attributing TCR associations to individual alleles was difficult. Because HLA typing was unavailable for some donors at each locus, only the typed subset was used in association tests. In this cohort, only TCR beta chains were sequenced, and detectable features were limited by the absence of alpha or paired-chain data. In a later analysis, several top co-occurrence clusters were reported to appear linked to parvovirus B19, influenza, CMV and Epstein-Barr virus. A further reported finding was that TCR beta sequences accurately predicted the HLA-A and HLA-B alleles for most subjects in the first cohort. At a false discovery rate of 0.05, a later analysis linked some 17,000 TCR beta sequences to specific HLA alleles. In a later genetic analysis, a missense DCLRE1C variant was associated with V-gene and J-gene trimming of TCR beta chains, and the association was replicated in an independent cohort. In a later analysis, the rate of TCR association differed among HLA loci, with DRB1 alleles having the most associated TCRs and HLA-C alleles having the fewest. The authors suggested that the approach could potentially be extended to other disease states and immunological phenotypes.

The cohort was made up of about 610 healthy bone marrow donors. At the time of sampling, every cohort member was nominally healthy, though immune exposures that went unrecorded were likely present. The donor tested CMV seronegative and was one of the 352 seronegative cohort members. Every donor gave a peripheral blood sample, and the peripheral blood mononuclear cells from that sample were used for TCR beta sequencing. The Qiagen DNeasy Blood Extraction Kit was used to extract genomic DNA from the blood cell samples. Libraries were constructed by the immunoSEQ multiplex PCR assay. A mixture of 60 forward primers for TCR Vbeta segments and 13 reverse primers for TCR Jbeta segments was used in the multiplex PCR. The CDR3 region of rearranged TCR beta genes was amplified from genomic DNA by a multiplex PCR assay. On the Illumina HiSeq System, the amplified TCR beta libraries were sequenced as 87-base-pair reads. In the paper's pipeline: A later analysis counted about 76 million unique TCR beta chains across the 666 repertoires, and roughly 11 million of these chains were shared by at least two donors. Raw reads were error-corrected and collapsed into unique sequences with a nearest-neighbor algorithm that merged closely related sequences to remove PCR and sequencing errors. V, D and J gene segments were assigned by aligning CDR3 sequences to IMGT reference sequences. For a sequence to be retained, at least a six-nucleotide match to both a V gene segment and a J gene segment was required. A rearrangement was called productive if the CDR3 had no stop codons and remained in frame with V and J, and every other rearrangement was called non-productive. CDR3 was defined by IMGT convention, running from the second conserved V-encoded cysteine to the conserved J-encoded phenylalanine. The earlier analysis of roughly 590 of the donors excluded sequences that lacked an unambiguous match to a single V gene segment. In an earlier analysis of 587 of the donors, a V segment was called functional when productive rearrangements were above 56.7%, and segregating when the standard deviation between donors exceeded 5%. To diagnose cytomegalovirus status from the catalog of TCR beta chain sequences, a statistical classification framework was built. In a later analysis, TCR nucleotide sequences were compared against IMGT/GENE-DB human TR gene sequences so that V and J genes could be assigned. A later analysis assigned CDR3 sequences and most-parsimonious VDJ recombination scenarios with the TCRdist pipeline. A later analysis defined each TCR beta chain by its CDR3 amino acid sequence plus V-gene family, and excluded reads lacking a unique V-gene family. In a later analysis, 550 to 650 highly shared, low-generation-probability nucleotide sequences were removed to address suspected cross-contamination and a sequencing artifact. A later analysis calculated a clonal expansion index for each public chain from normalized within-repertoire ranks of inferred template counts. A later analysis computed generation probabilities with a VDJ recombination model fitted to out-of-frame rearrangements, and checked the results against IGoR. In a later analysis, TCR-TCR, TCR-HLA and TCR-CMV co-occurrence was scored with hypergeometric tests, and a repertoire-size bias correction was applied to TCR pairs. To estimate false discovery rates, a later analysis permuted the HLA or CMV assignments 20 times. In a later analysis, co-occurring TCRs were grouped using DBSCAN, with TCRdist sequence similarity added in when clustering inside HLA-allele-positive subsets. For co-occurrence clustering, repertoires with fewer than 30,000 or more than 120,000 public chains were excluded, along with a handful of repertoires with anomalous nucleotide sharing. Imported from immuneACCESS, the table was reduced by TCRdb to in-frame sequences with V and J called. These copies leave out some clones; in studies compared against another copy, an unresolved V gene accounts for under half, and the cause of the remainder is not known. D and trimming come from the DNA, and the V and J calls and clone size come from that table. The sample data list roughly 130,000 clones, and around 80% of these were observed just once. 1.5% to 2% of the sample belongs to the ten largest clones.

As concerns this clone: No antigen is known for it. Per-nucleotide qualities are absent, and no much larger clonotype sits a single base away.

Sequencing was done on a sample of PBMCs. This clonotype was obtained from a man in his forties in good health and CMV-seronegative.

The nucleotide sequence is given as TGTGCCAGCAGCAGGGGACTAGCGGGGGGTACTAGCACAGATACGCAGTATTTT. Translated, this gives CASSRGLAGGTSTDTQYF. Recombination linked TRBV9 to TRBJ2-3; TRBD2 aligns with 15 central bases. The CDR3 runs 18 residues from the cysteine to the phenylalanine. The only DNA kept is the CDR3, 54 bases in frame from the first base. Looking up the germline V gene yields CDR1 SGDLS and CDR2 YYNGEE. Compared with germline, V lacks 4 bases and J lacks 0 bases; bases without a gene match: 6.